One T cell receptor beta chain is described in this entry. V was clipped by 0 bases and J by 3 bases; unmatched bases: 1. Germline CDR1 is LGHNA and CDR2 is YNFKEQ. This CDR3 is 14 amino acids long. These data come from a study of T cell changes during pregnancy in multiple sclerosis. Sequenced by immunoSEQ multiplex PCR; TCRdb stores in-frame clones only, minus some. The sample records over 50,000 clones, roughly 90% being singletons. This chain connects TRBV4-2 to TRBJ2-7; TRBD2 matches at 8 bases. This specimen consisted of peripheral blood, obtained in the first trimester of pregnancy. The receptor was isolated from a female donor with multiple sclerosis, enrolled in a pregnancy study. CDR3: CASSQEGTSYEQYF. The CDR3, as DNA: TGTGCCAGCAGCCAAGAGGGGACTAGCTACGAGCAGTACTTC.